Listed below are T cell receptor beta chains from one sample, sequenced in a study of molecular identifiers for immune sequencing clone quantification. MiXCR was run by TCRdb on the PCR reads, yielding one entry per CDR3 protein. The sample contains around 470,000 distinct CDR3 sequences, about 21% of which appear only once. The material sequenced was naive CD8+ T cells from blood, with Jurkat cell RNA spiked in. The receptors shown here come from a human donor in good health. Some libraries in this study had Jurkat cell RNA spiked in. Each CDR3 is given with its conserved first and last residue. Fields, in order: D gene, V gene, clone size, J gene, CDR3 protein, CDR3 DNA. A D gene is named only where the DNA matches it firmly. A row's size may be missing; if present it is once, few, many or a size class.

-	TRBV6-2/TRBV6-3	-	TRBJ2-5	CASSIFKETQYF	TGTGCCAGCAGCATTTTTAAAGAGACCCAGTACTTC
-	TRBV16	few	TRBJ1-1	CASSQLDQAQGREAFF	TGTGCCAGCAGCCAATTAGACCAAGCCCAAGGTAGGGAAGCTTTCTTT
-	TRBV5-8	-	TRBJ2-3	CASSPEPSYSTDTQYF	TGTGCCAGCAGCCCCGAGCCCAGTTATAGCACAGATACGCAGTATTTT
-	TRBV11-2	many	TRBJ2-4	CASSRPPIAKNIQYF	TGTGCCAGCAGCCGACCACCCATAGCCAAAAACATTCAGTACTTC
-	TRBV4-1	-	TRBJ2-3	CASSQEKREPDTQYF	TGCGCCAGCAGCCAAGAAAAGAGGGAGCCAGATACGCAGTATTTT
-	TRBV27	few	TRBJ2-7	CASSGYPQGGSSYEQYF	TGTGCCAGCAGCGGATACCCACAGGGCGGGAGCTCCTACGAGCAGTACTTC
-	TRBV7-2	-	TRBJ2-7	CASSLLVALSYEQYF	TGTGCCAGCAGCTTATTAGTCGCCCTCTCCTACGAGCAGTACTTC
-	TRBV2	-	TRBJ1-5	CASSTYIDNQPQHF	TGTGCCAGCAGCACCTATATTGACAATCAGCCCCAGCATTTT
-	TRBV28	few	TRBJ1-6	CASSPRVGHSPLHF	TGTGCCAGCAGCCCCAGGGTTGGACATTCACCCCTCCACTTT
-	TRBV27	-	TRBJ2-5	CASSPISNGETQYF	TGTGCCAGCAGTCCAATCAGCAATGGTGAGACCCAGTACTTC
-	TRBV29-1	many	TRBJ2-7	CSAADSSYEQYF	TGCAGCGCAGCAGACAGCTCCTACGAGCAGTACTTC
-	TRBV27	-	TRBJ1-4	CASSLRGGGKLFF	TGTGCCAGCAGTTTAAGGGGGGGGGGAAAACTGTTTTTT
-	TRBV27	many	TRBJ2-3	CASSFLGTDTQYF	TGTGCCAGCAGTTTTTTGGGTACAGATACGCAGTATTTT
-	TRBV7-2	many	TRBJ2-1	CASSLDLGIYNEQFF	TGTGCCAGCAGCTTAGATTTAGGGATTTACAATGAGCAGTTCTTC
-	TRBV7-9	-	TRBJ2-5	CASSLPLGEETQYF	TGTGCCAGCAGCTTGCCTCTAGGGGAGGAGACCCAGTACTTC
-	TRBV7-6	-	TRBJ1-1	CASRPYLGGAEGTEAFF	TGTGCCAGCAGACCTTACTTGGGAGGGGCCGAGGGCACTGAAGCTTTCTTT
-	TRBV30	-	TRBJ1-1	CAWRRARGPVCF	TGTGCCTGGAGGCGGGCAAGGGGTCCTGTCTGCTTT
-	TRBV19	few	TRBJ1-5	CASSIPPSKYSNQPQHF	TGTGCCAGTAGTATCCCCCCCAGCAAATATAGCAATCAGCCCCAGCATTTT
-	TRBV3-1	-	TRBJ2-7	CASSPYEESGYEQYF	TGTGCCAGCAGCCCATATGAGGAATCGGGCTACGAGCAGTACTTC
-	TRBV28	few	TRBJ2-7	CASTTHRSSHWEQYF	TGTGCCAGCACCACTCATCGGTCAAGTCACTGGGAGCAGTACTTC
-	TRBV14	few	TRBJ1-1	CASSPLGTGNTEAFF	TGTGCCAGCAGCCCCCTGGGCACAGGGAACACTGAAGCTTTCTTT
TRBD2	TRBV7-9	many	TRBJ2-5	CASSLAPSGRKETQYF	TGTGCCAGCAGCTTAGCTCCTAGCGGAAGGAAAGAGACCCAGTACTTC
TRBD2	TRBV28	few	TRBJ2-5	CASSFLAGALETQYF	TGTGCCAGCAGTTTTTTAGCGGGAGCCCTGGAGACCCAGTACTTC
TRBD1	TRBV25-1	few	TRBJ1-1	CASSAGQGMNTEAFF	TGTGCCAGCAGTGCTGGACAGGGCATGAACACTGAAGCTTTCTTT
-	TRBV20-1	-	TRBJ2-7	CSARVDRKNYEQYF	TGCAGTGCTAGAGTGGACAGAAAGAATTACGAGCAGTACTTC
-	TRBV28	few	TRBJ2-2	CASSQPGTAGELFF	TGTGCCAGCAGTCAACCCGGAACGGCCGGGGAGCTGTTTTTT
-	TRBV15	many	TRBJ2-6	CATSPQGGASYGANVLTF	TGTGCCACCAGCCCCCAGGGAGGTGCGTCGTATGGGGCCAACGTCCTGACTTTC
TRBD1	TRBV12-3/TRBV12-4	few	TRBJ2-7	CASSLVQGVSYEQYF	TGTGCCAGCAGTTTAGTACAGGGGGTATCCTACGAGCAGTACTTC
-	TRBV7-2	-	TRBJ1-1	CASSSRPEAFF	TGTGCCAGCAGCTCAAGGCCCGAAGCTTTCTTT
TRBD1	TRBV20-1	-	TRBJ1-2	CSAGQGAYGYTF	TGCAGTGCTGGACAGGGGGCCTATGGCTACACCTTC
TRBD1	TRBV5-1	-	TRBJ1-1	CASSTGQGERDTEAFF	TGCGCCAGCAGCACCGGACAGGGCGAGAGGGACACTGAAGCTTTCTTT
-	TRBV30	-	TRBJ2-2	CAWSISYSTGELFF	TGTGCCTGGAGTATATCATACTCCACCGGGGAGCTGTTTTTT
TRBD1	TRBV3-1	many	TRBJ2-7	CASSYGQGAFEQYF	TGTGCCAGCAGCTATGGACAGGGGGCATTCGAGCAGTACTTC
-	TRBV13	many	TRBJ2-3	CASSPGAPTDTQYF	TGTGCCAGCAGCCCCGGCGCTCCCACAGATACGCAGTATTTT
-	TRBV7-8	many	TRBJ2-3	CASSGIPVSDTQYF	TGTGCCAGCTCCGGGATCCCAGTTTCAGATACGCAGTATTTT
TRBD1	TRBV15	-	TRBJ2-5	CATSRDLDRGKTQYF	TGTGCCACCAGCAGAGATTTGGACAGGGGAAAGACCCAGTACTTC
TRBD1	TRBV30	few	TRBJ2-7	CAWSITGTGSYEQYF	TGTGCCTGGAGCATCACCGGGACAGGGTCTTACGAGCAGTACTTC